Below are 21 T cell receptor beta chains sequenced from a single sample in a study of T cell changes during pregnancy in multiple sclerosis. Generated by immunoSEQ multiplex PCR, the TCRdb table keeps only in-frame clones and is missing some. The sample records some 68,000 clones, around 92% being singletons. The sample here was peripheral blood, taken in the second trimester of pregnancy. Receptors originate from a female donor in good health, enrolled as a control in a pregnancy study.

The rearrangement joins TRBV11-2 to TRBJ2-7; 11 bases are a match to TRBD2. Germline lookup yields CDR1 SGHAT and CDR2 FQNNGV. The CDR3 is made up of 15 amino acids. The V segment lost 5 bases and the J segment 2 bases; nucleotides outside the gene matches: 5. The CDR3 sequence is CASSGGLAATYEQYF. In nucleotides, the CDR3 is TGTGCCAGCAGCGGGGGACTAGCGGCGACCTACGAGCAGTACTTC. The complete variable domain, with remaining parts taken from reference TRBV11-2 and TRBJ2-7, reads EAGVAQSPRYKIIEKRQSVAFWCNPISGHATLYWYQQILGQGPKLLIQFQNNGVVDDSQLPKDRFSAERLKGVDSTLKIQPAKLEDSAVYLCASSGGLAATYEQYFGPGTRLTVT.

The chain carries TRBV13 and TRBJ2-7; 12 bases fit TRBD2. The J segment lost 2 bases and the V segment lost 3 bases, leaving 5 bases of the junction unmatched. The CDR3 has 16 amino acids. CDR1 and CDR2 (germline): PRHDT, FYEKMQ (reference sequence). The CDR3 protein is CASSLTSGRWAYEQYF. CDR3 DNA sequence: TGTGCCAGCAGCTTGACTAGCGGGAGATGGGCCTACGAGCAGTACTTC.

This chain's CDR3 is CASSPGLPGGEQFF. Written as DNA, the CDR3 is TGTGCCAGCAGCCCGGGACTTCCGGGGGGTGAGCAGTTCTTC. This chain connects TRBV7-3 to TRBJ2-1; 7 nucleotides match TRBD2. Germline V gene lookup returns CDR1 SGHTA and CDR2 FQGTGA. Losses at the gene ends were 5 bases for V and 9 bases for J; bases not matched to a gene: 10. This CDR3 is built from 14 residues.

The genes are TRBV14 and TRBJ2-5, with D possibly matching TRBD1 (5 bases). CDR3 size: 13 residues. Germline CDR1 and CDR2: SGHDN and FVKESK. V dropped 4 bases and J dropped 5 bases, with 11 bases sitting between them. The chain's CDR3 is CASSRQFAETQYF. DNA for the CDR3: TGTGCCAGCAGCCGACAGTTTGCGGAGACCCAGTACTTC.

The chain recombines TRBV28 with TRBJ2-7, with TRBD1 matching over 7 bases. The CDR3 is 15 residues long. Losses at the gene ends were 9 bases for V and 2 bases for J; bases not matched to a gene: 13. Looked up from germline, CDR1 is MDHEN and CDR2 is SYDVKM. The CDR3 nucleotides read TGTGCCAGTTTCCAACCGGGACAGCAAGCCTACGAGCAGTACTTC. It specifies CASFQPGQQAYEQYF.

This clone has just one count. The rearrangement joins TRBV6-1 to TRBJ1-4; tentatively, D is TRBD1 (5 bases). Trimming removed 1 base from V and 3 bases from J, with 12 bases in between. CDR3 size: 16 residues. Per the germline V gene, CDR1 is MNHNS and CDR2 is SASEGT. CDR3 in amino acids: CASSEENGGANEKLFF. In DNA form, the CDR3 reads TGTGCCAGCAGTGAAGAGAACGGGGGAGCTAATGAAAAACTGTTTTTT.

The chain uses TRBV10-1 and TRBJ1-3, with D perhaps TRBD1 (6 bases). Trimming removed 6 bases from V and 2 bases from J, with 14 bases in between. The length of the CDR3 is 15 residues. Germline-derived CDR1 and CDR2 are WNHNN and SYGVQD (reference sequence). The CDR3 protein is CASRGGHPTGNTIYF. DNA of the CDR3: TGCGCCAGCAGAGGGGGTCATCCCACTGGAAACACCATATATTTT.

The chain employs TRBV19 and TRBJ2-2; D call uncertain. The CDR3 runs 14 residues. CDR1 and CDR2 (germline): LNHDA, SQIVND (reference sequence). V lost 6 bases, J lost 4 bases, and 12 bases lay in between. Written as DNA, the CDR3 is TGTGCCAGTAGGTCGCCCCTGAGCACCGGGGAGCTGTTTTTT. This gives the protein CASRSPLSTGELFF.

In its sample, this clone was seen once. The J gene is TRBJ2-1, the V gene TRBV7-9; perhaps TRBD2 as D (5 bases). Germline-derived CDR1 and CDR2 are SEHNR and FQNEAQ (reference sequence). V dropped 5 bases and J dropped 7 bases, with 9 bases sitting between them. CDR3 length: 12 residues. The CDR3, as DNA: TGTGCCAGCAGCGCACAGCGGAATGAGCAGTTCTTC. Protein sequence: CASSAQRNEQFF.

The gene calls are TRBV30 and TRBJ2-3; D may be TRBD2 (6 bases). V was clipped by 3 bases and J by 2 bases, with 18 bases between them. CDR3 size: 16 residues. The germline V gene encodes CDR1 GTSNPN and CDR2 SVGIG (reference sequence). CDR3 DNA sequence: TGTGCCTGGAGGTTCCCCGGAGGGCGGGACACAGATACGCAGTATTTT. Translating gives CAWRFPGGRDTDTQYF. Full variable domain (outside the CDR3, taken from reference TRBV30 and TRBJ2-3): SQTIHQWPATLVQPVGSPLSLECTVEGTSNPNLYWYRQAAGRGLQLLFYSVGIGQISSEVPQNLSASRPQDRQFILSSKKLLLSDSGFYLCAWRFPGGRDTDTQYFGPGTRLTVL.

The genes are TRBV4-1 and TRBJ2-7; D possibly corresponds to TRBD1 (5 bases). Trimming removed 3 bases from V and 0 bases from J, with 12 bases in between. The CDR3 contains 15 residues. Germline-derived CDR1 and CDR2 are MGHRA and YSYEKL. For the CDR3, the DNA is TGCGCCAGCAGCCAGCTCACAGGATTCTCCTACGAGCAGTACTTC. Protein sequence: CASSQLTGFSYEQYF.

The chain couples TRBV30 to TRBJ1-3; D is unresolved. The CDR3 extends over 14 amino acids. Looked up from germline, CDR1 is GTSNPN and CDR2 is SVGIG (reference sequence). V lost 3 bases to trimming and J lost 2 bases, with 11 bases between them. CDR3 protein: CAWSPGGAGNTIYF. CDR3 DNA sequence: TGTGCCTGGAGCCCCGGCGGGGCTGGAAACACCATATATTTT.

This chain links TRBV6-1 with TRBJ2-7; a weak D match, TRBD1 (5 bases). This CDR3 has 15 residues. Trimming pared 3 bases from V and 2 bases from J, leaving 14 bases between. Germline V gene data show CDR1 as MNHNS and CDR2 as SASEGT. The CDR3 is CASSDDPDSAYEQYF. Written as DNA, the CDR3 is TGTGCCAGCAGTGATGATCCCGACAGCGCCTACGAGCAGTACTTC.

CDR3 sequence (DNA): TGCGCCAGCAGCTTGACAGCTTCAAACTATGGCTACACCTTC. This codes for CASSLTASNYGYTF. The chain combines TRBV5-1 with TRBJ1-2, with no clear D. Trimming left V 1 base short and J 2 bases short, with 9 bases between. The CDR3 loop spans 14 amino acids. From germline, CDR1 is SGHRS and CDR2 YFSETQ.

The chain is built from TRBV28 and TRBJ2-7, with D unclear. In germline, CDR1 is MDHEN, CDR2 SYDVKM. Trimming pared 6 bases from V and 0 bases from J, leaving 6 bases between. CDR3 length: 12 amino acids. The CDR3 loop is CASSPPSYEQYF. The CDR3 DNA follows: TGTGCCAGCAGCCCTCCCTCCTACGAGCAGTACTTC.

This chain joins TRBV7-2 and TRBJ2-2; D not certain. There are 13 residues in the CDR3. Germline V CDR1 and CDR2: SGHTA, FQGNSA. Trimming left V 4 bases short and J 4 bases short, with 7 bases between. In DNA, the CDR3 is TGTGCCAGCAGCTGGCGAGGCACCGGGGAGCTGTTTTTT. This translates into CASSWRGTGELFF. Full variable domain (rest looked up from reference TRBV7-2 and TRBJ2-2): GAGVSQSPSNKVTEKGKDVELRCDPISGHTALYWYRQSLGQGLEFLIYFQGNSAPDKSGLPSDRFSAERTGGSVSTLTIQRTQQEDSAVYLCASSWRGTGELFFGEGSRLTVL.

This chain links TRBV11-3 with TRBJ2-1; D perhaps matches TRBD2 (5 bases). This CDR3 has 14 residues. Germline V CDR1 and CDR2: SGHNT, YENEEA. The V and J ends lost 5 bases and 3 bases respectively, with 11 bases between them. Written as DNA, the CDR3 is TGTGCCAGCAGCCCTAAAGGACTCTACAATGAGCAGTTCTTC. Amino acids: CASSPKGLYNEQFF.

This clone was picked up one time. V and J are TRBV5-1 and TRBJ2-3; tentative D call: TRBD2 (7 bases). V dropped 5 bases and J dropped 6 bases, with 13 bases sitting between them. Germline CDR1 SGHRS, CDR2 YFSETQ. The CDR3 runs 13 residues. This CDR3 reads CASSRGASDTQYF. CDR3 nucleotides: TGCGCCAGCAGTCGGGGGGCTAGCGATACGCAGTATTTT.

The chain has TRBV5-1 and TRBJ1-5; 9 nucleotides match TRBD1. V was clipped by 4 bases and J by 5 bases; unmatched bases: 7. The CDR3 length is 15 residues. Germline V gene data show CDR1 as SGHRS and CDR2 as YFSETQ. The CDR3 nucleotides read TGCGCCAGCAGCCCTACCGGGACAGGGCATCAGCCCCAGCATTTT. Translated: CASSPTGTGHQPQHF. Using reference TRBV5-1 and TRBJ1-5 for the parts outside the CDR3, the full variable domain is KAGVTQTPRYLIKTRGQQVTLSCSPISGHRSVSWYQQTPGQGLQFLFEYFSETQRNKGNFPGRFSGRQFSNSRSEMNVSTLELGDSALYLCASSPTGTGHQPQHFGDGTRLSIL.

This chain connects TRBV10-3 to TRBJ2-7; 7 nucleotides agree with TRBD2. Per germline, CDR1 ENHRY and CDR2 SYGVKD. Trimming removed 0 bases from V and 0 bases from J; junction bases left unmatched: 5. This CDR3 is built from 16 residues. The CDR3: CAISESGGDSSYEQYF. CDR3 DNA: TGTGCCATCAGTGAGTCGGGGGGGGACTCCTCCTACGAGCAGTACTTC.

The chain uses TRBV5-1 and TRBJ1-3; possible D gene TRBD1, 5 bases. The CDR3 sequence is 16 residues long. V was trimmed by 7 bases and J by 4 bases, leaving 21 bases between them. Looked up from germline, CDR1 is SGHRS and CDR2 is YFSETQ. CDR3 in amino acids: CASGTSPQGAGNTIYF. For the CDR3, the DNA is TGCGCCAGCGGCACCTCACCCCAGGGCGCCGGAAACACCATATATTTT.